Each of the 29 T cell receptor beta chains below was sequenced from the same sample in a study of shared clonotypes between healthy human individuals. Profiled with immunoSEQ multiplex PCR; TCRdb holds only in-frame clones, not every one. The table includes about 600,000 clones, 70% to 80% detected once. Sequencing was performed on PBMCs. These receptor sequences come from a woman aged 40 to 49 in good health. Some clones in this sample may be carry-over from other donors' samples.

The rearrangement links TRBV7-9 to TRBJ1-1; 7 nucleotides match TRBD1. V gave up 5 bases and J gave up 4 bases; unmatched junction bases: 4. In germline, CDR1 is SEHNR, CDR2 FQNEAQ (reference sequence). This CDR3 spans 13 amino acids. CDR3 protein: CASSAPGGTEAFF. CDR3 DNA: TGTGCCAGCAGCGCACCAGGGGGCACTGAAGCTTTCTTT.

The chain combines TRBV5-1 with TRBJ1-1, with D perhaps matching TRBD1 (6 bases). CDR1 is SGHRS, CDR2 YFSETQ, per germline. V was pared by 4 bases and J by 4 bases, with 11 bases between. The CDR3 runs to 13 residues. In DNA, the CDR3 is TGCGCCAGCAGCGGGGGGGCTGGCACTGAAGCTTTCTTT. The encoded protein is CASSGGAGTEAFF.

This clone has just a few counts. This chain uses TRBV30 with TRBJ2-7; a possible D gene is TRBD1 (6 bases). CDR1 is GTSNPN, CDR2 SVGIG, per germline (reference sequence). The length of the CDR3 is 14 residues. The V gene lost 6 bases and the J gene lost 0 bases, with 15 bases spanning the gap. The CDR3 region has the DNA TGTGCCTGTTCGAAGGGACACAACTCCTACGAGCAGTACTTC. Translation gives CACSKGHNSYEQYF. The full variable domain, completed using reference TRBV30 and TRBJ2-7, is SQTIHQWPATLVQPVGSPLSLECTVEGTSNPNLYWYRQAAGRGLQLLFYSVGIGQISSEVPQNLSASRPQDRQFILSSKKLLLSDSGFYLCACSKGHNSYEQYFGPGTRLTVT.

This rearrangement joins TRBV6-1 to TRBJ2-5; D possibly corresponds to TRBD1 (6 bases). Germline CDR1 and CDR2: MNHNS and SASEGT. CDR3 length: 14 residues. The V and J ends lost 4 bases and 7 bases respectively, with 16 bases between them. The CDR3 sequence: CASSAETGVGTQYF. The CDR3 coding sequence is TGTGCCAGCAGTGCGGAGACAGGTGTCGGGACCCAGTACTTC.

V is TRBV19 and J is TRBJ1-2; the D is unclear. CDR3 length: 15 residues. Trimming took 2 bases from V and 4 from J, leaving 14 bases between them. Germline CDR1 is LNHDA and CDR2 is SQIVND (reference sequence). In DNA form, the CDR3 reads TGTGCCAGTAGTATACACCCGCGGTCCGTCTATGGCTACACCTTC. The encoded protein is CASSIHPRSVYGYTF.

In nucleotides, the CDR3 is TGTGCCTGGAACCCGGACAGGGGCACTGAAGCTTTCTTT. Translation gives CAWNPDRGTEAFF. V and J are TRBV30 and TRBJ1-1; 9 bases align to TRBD1. J gave up 4 bases and V 4 bases, and 4 bases lay outside the gene matches. The CDR3 has 13 amino acids. Germline V gene data show CDR1 as GTSNPN and CDR2 as SVGIG (reference sequence).

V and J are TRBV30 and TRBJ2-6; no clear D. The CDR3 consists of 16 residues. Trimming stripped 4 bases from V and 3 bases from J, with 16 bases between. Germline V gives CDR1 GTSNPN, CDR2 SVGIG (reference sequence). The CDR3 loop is CAWTAPSRSGANVLTF. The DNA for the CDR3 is TGTGCCTGGACCGCACCCAGCCGTAGTGGGGCCAACGTCCTGACTTTC.

CDR3 coding DNA: TGTGCCAGCAGACCGGGACTTTCCACAGATACGCAGTATTTT. Translated, it gives CASRPGLSTDTQYF. This rearrangement joins TRBV6-5 to TRBJ2-3, with D perhaps TRBD2 (6 bases). Per the germline V gene, CDR1 is MNHEY and CDR2 is SVGAGI. The CDR3 totals 14 residues. Deletions cut 6 bases from V and 2 bases from J, with 12 bases between.

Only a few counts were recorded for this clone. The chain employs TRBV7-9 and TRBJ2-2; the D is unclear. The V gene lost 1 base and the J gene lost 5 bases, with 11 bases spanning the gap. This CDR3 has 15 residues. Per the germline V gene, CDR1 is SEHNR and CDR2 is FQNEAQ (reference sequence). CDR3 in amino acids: CASSLVHLGTGELFF. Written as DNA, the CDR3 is TGTGCCAGCAGCTTAGTGCACCTGGGGACCGGGGAGCTGTTTTTT.

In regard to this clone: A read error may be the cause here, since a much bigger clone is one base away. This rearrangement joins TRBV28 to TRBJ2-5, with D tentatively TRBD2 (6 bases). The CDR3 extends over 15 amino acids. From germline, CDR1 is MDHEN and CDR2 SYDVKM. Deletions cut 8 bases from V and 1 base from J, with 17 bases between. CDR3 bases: TGTGCCAGCGGACAAACGGAGGGCTTCCAAGAGACCCAGTACTTC. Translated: CASGQTEGFQETQYF. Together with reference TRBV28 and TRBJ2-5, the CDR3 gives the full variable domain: DVKVTQSSRYLVKRTGEKVFLECVQDMDHENMFWYRQDPGLGLRLIYFSYDVKMKEKGDIPEGYSVSREKKERFSLILESASTNQTSMYLCASGQTEGFQETQYFGPGTRLLVL.

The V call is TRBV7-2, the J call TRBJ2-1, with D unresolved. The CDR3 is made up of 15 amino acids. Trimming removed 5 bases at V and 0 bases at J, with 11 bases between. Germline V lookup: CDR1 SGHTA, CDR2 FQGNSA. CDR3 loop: CASSELVISYNEQFF. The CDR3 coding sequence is TGTGCCAGCAGCGAACTTGTTATCTCCTACAATGAGCAGTTCTTC.

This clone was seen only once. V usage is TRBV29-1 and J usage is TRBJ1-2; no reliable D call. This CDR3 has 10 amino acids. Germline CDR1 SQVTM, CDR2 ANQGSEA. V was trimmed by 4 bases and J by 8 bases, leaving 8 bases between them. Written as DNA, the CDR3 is TGCAGCGTTGGTGCGGAGGGCTACACCTTC. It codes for CSVGAEGYTF.

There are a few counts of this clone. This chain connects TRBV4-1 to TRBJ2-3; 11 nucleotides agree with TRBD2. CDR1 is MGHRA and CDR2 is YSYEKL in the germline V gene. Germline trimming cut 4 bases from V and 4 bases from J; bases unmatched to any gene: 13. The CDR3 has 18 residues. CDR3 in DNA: TGCGCCAGCAGCCCCCTAACCCTTACTAGCGGGAGAGCAGATACGCAGTATTTT. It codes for CASSPLTLTSGRADTQYF.

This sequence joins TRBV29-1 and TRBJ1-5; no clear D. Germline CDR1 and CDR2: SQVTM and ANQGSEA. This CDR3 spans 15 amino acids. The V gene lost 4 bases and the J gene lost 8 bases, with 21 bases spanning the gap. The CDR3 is CSVAPVSGRYEPQHF. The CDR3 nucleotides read TGCAGCGTTGCCCCAGTCTCGGGTCGGTACGAGCCCCAGCATTTT.

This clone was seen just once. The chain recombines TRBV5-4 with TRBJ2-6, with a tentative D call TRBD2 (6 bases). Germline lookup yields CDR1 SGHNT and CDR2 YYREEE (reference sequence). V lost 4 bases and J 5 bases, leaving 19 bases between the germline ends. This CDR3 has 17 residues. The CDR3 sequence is CASSPNTGDRRANVLTF. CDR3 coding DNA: TGTGCCAGCAGCCCCAACACGGGGGACCGACGGGCCAACGTCCTGACTTTC.

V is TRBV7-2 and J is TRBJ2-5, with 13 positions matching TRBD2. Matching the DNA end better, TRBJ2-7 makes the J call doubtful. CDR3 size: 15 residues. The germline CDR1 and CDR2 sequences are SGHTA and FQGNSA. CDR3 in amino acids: CASSRTSGSINEQYF. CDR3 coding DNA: TGTGCCAGCAGCCGGACTAGCGGGAGCATAAACGAGCAGTACTTC.

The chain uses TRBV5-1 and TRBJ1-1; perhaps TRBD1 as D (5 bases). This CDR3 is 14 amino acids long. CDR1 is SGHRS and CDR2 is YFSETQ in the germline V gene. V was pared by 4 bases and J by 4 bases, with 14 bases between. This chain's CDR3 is CASSQTQGSTEAFF. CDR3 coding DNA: TGCGCCAGCAGCCAAACCCAGGGTAGCACTGAAGCTTTCTTT.

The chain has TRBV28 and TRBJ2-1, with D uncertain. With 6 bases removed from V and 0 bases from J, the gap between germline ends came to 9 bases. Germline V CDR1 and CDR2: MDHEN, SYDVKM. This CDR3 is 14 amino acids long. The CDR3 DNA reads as TGTGCCAGCAGAAATAGGCTCTCCTACAATGAGCAGTTCTTC. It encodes CASRNRLSYNEQFF. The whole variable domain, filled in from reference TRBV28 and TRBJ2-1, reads DVKVTQSSRYLVKRTGEKVFLECVQDMDHENMFWYRQDPGLGLRLIYFSYDVKMKEKGDIPEGYSVSREKKERFSLILESASTNQTSMYLCASRNRLSYNEQFFGPGTRLTVL.

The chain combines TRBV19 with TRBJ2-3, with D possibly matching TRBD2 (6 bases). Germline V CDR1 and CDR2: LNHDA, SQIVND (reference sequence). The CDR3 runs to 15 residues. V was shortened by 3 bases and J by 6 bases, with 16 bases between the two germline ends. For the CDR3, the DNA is TGTGCCAGTAGTATGGAGCGGTTCGGGAGCGATACGCAGTATTTT. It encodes CASSMERFGSDTQYF.

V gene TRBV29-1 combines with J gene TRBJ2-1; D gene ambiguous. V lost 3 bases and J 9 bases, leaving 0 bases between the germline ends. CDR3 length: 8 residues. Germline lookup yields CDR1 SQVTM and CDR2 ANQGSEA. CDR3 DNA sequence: TGCAGCGTTGATGAGCAGTTCTTC. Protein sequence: CSVDEQFF.

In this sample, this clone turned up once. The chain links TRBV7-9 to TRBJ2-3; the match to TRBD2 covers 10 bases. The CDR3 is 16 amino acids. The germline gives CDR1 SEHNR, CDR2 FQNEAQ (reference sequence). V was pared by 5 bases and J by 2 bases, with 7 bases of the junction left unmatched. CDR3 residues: CASSNLLAGNTDTQYF. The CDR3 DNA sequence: TGTGCCAGCAGCAACCTACTAGCGGGGAACACAGATACGCAGTATTTT.

CDR3 sequence reads: CASSPGRLQFF. For the CDR3, the DNA is TGTGCCAGCAGTCCCGGGCGCCTACAGTTCTTC. The gene calls are TRBV28 and TRBJ2-1; D remains ambiguous. The CDR3 consists of 11 residues. Trimming left V 5 bases short and J 13 bases short, with 12 bases between. Germline-derived CDR1 and CDR2 are MDHEN and SYDVKM.

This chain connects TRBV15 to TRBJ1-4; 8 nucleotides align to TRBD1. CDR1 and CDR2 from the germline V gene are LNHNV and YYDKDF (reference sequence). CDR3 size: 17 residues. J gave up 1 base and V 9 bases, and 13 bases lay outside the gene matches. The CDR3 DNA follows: TGTGCCACGAGAACCAAAGGACAGGGCAGAACTAATGAAAAACTGTTTTTT. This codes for CATRTKGQGRTNEKLFF.

CDR3 DNA sequence: TGCGCCAGCAGCCAAGATCCAGCGGGGATTTACGAGCAGTACTTC. Amino acids: CASSQDPAGIYEQYF. This chain uses TRBV4-3 with TRBJ2-7; 7 nucleotides agree with TRBD2. The CDR3 has 15 residues. In germline, CDR1 is LGHNA, CDR2 YSLEER. J gave up 4 bases and V 0 bases, and 6 bases lay outside the gene matches.

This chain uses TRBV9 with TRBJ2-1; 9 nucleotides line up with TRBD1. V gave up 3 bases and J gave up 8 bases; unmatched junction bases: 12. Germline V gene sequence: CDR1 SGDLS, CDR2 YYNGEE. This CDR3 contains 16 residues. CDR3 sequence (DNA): TGTGCCAGCAGCGCCCGACAGGGGGGGAGCGGGTATGAGCAGTTCTTC. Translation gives CASSARQGGSGYEQFF.

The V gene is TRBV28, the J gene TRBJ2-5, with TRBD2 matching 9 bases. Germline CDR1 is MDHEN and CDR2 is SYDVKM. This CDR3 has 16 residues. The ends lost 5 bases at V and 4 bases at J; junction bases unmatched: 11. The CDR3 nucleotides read TGTGCCAGCAGTGGGTTAGCGGGAGCGTTGGGAGAGACCCAGTACTTC. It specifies CASSGLAGALGETQYF.

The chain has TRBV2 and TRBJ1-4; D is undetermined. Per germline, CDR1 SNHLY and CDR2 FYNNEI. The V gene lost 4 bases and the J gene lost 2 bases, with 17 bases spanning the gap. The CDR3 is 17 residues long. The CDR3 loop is CASSVSVRGGTNEKLFF. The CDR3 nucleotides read TGTGCCAGCAGTGTATCCGTACGGGGTGGCACTAATGAAAAACTGTTTTTT.

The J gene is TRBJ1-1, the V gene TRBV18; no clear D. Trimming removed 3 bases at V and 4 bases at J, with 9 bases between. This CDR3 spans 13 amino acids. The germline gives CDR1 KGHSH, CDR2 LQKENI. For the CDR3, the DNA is TGTGCCAGCTCACCGAGGGCTTCCACTGAAGCTTTCTTT. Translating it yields CASSPRASTEAFF. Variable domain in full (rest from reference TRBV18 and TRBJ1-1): NAGVMQNPRHLVRRRGQEARLRCSPMKGHSHVYWYRQLPEEGLKFMVYLQKENIIDESGMPKERFSAEFPKEGPSILRIQQVVRGDSAAYFCASSPRASTEAFFGQGTRLTVV.

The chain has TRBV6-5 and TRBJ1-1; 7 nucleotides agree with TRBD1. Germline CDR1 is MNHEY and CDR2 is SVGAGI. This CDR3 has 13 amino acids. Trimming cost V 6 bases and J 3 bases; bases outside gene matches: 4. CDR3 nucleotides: TGTGCCAGCAGAACGGACAGGTACACTGAAGCTTTCTTT. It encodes CASRTDRYTEAFF.